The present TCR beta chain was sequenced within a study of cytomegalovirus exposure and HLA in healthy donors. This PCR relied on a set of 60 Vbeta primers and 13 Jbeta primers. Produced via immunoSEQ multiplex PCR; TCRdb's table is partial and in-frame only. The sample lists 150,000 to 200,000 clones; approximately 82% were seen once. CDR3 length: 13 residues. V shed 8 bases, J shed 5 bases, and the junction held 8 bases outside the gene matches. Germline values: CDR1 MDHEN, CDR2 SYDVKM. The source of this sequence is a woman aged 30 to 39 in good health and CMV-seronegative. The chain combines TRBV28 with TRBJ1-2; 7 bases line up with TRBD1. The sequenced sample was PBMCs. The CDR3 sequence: CASAYDRVYGYTF. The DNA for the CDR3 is TGTGCCAGCGCCTACGACAGGGTTTATGGCTACACCTTC.